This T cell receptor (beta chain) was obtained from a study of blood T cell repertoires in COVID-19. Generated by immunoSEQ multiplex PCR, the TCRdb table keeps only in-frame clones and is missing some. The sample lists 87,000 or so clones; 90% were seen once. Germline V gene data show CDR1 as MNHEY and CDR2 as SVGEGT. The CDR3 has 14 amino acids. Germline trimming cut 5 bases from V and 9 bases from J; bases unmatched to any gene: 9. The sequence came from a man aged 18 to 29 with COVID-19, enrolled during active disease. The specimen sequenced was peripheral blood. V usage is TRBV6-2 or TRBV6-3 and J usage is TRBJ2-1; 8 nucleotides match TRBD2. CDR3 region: CASSSRTSIGEQFF. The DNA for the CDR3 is TGTGCCAGCAGTAGCCGGACTAGCATAGGTGAGCAGTTCTTC.